The rows below give T cell receptor beta chains drawn from one sample of a study of regulatory T cells in long-lasting Graves disease. TCRdb reprocessed the multiplex PCR reads via MiXCR and lists one record per CDR3 protein. Of some 330,000 distinct CDR3 sequences in the sample, 20% to 25% were seen once. Sequenced material: peripheral blood mononuclear cells (PBMCs), taken when the disease was refractory, from a patient treated with antithyroid drugs. These receptors originate from a woman in her 40s with Graves disease. The CDR3 runs from the conserved cysteine through the conserved F or W. D genes are given only for firm matches. Rows give clone size only sometimes, using once, few, many, or a class for an expanded clone.

size	V	D	J	CDR3	DNA
few	TRBV6-2/TRBV6-3	TRBD2	TRBJ2-3	CASSSGTSGSRTDTQYF	TGTGCCAGCAGTTCCGGGACTAGCGGGAGTAGGACAGATACGCAGTATTTT
many	TRBV12-3/TRBV12-4	NA	TRBJ1-6	CASDQTRGPANSPLHF	TGTGCCAGCGACCAGACCAGGGGTCCCGCTAATTCACCCCTCCACTTT
many	TRBV28	NA	TRBJ1-6	CASSLGQTYNSPLHF	TGTGCCAGCAGTTTAGGACAGACCTATAATTCACCCCTCCACTTT
few	TRBV5-6	TRBD1	TRBJ1-5	CASSFGTGAVQPQHF	TGTGCCAGCAGCTTTGGGACAGGGGCTGTTCAGCCCCAGCATTTT
many	TRBV27	NA	TRBJ1-5	CASGPSHSNQPQHF	TGTGCCAGCGGCCCCTCTCATAGCAATCAGCCCCAGCATTTT
NA	TRBV2	TRBD2	TRBJ2-1	CASRRELYNEQFF	TGTGCCAGCAGGCGGGAGCTGTACAATGAGCAGTTCTTC
many	TRBV11-2	TRBD1	TRBJ2-7	CASSLGYSGQGSYEQYF	TGTGCCAGCAGCTTAGGATATTCAGGACAGGGGTCCTACGAGCAGTACTTC
NA	TRBV7-9	NA	TRBJ2-3	CASRLGFRTDTQYF	TGTGCCAGCCGCCTAGGCTTCCGCACAGATACGCAGTATTTT
NA	TRBV13	NA	TRBJ1-1	CASSFTTLNTEASF	TGTGCCAGCAGCTTCACCACACTGAACACTGAAGCTTCCTTT
NA	TRBV24-1	NA	TRBJ2-7	CATSRSGDDYEQYF	TGTGCCACCAGTCGATCGGGCGATGACTACGAGCAGTACTTC
many	TRBV12-3/TRBV12-4	NA	TRBJ2-7	CASSLVVNAYEQYF	TGTGCCAGCAGTTTGGTGGTAAACGCCTACGAGCAGTACTTC
once	TRBV28	TRBD2	TRBJ2-1	CASSLFTGGPTYNEQFF	TGTGCCAGCAGTTTATTTACGGGAGGTCCTACTTACAATGAGCAGTTCTTC
NA	TRBV28	NA	TRBJ2-2	CASSLWGTANTGELFF	TGTGCCAGCAGTTTGTGGGGGACGGCGAACACCGGGGAGCTGTTTTTT
many	TRBV2	NA	TRBJ2-7	CASSEGSGFYEQYF	TGTGCCAGCAGTGAAGGATCGGGGTTCTACGAGCAGTACTTC
few	TRBV6-2/TRBV6-3	NA	TRBJ2-2	CASSYIQTQSEDTGELFF	TGTGCCAGCAGTTACATTCAGACTCAATCGGAGGACACCGGGGAGCTGTTTTTT
few	TRBV20-1	TRBD1	TRBJ1-1	CSANQGGAFSMNTEAFF	TGCAGTGCCAACCAAGGGGGCGCGTTCTCTATGAACACTGAAGCTTTCTTT
many	TRBV6-1	NA	TRBJ1-1	CASRTTGEAFF	TGTGCCAGCAGGACAACAGGTGAAGCTTTCTTT
NA	TRBV5-6	NA	TRBJ1-1	CASSISVPNTEAFF	TGTGCCAGCAGCATTTCTGTTCCGAACACTGAAGCTTTCTTT
many	TRBV7-7	NA	TRBJ2-5	CASTKLAQETQYF	TGTGCTAGCACCAAACTAGCACAAGAGACCCAGTACTTC
NA	TRBV2	NA	TRBJ2-5	CASSSLTLQETQYF	TGTGCCAGCAGCTCTTTGACCCTCCAAGAGACCCAGTACTTC
NA	TRBV30	NA	TRBJ1-4	CAWSRAGTNEKLFF	TGTGCCTGGAGTCGGGCAGGGACTAATGAAAAACTGTTTTTT
NA	TRBV19	NA	TRBJ1-5	CASSIASGLSNQPQHF	TGTGCCAGTAGTATAGCGTCAGGCTTAAGCAATCAGCCCCAGCATTTT
many	TRBV28	NA	TRBJ1-5	CASNSPAVKPQPQHF	TGTGCCAGCAATTCCCCGGCAGTTAAGCCTCAGCCCCAGCATTTT
NA	TRBV11-2	NA	TRBJ2-7	CTSSHRGDYEQYF	TGTACCAGCAGCCACCGCGGGGATTACGAGCAGTACTTC
many	TRBV28	TRBD1	TRBJ1-2	CASRRGTADGYTF	TGTGCCAGCAGACGCGGGACAGCGGATGGCTACACCTTC
few	TRBV20-1	NA	TRBJ2-7	CSAYGTFYEQYF	TGCAGTGCTTACGGGACATTCTACGAGCAGTACTTC
NA	TRBV14	NA	TRBJ1-3	CASSPSGGNTIYF	TGTGCCAGCAGCCCAAGCGGTGGAAACACCATATATTTT
many	TRBV28	NA	TRBJ2-2	CATHRGLGELFF	TGTGCCACCCATCGCGGGCTAGGGGAGCTGTTTTTT
many	TRBV28	NA	TRBJ2-2	CASSFMVHANTGELFF	TGTGCCAGCAGTTTTATGGTTCACGCGAACACCGGGGAGCTGTTTTTT
few	TRBV7-9	TRBD2	TRBJ2-5	CASSSTVRREGGEETQYF	TGTGCCAGCAGCTCAACCGTGAGGCGGGAGGGAGGTGAAGAGACCCAGTACTTC
many	TRBV28	NA	TRBJ1-1	CASSHIGPEGNTEAFF	TGTGCCAGCAGCCATATCGGTCCCGAGGGGAACACTGAAGCTTTCTTT
NA	TRBV5-5	NA	TRBJ2-1	CASSFGTNEQFF	TGTGCCAGCAGCTTTGGGACGAATGAGCAGTTCTTC
NA	TRBV25-1	NA	TRBJ1-2	CAGSERGSGGYTF	TGTGCCGGCAGTGAAAGGGGGAGTGGGGGCTACACCTTC
few	TRBV4-1	NA	TRBJ2-5	CASSHTLGPEETQYF	TGCGCCAGCAGCCACACACTGGGACCAGAAGAGACCCAGTACTTC
few	TRBV5-6	NA	TRBJ2-6	CASSLLLKTGPGANVLTF	TGTGCCAGCAGCTTGTTGTTGAAGACAGGCCCTGGGGCCAACGTCCTGACTTTC
NA	TRBV7-9	TRBD2	TRBJ2-2	CASSAGLAATGELFF	TGTGCCAGCAGCGCGGGACTAGCGGCAACCGGGGAGCTGTTTTTT
few	TRBV7-8	NA	TRBJ1-4	CASSAWIFPAGLNEKLFF	TGTGCCAGCAGCGCATGGATCTTTCCGGCGGGCCTTAATGAAAAACTGTTTTTT
few	TRBV28	NA	TRBJ1-3	CATELRGNTIYF	TGTGCCACCGAACTCAGGGGAAACACCATATATTTT
NA	TRBV5-6	TRBD1	TRBJ2-2	CASSWGQGIGELFF	TGTGCCAGCAGCTGGGGACAGGGCATCGGGGAGCTGTTTTTT
NA	TRBV30	TRBD1	TRBJ1-6	CAWAGQGNSPLHF	TGTGCCTGGGCCGGACAGGGGAACTCACCCCTCCACTTT
many	TRBV6-1	TRBD2	TRBJ2-7	CASRTTSGTAYEQYF	TGTGCCAGCAGGACGACTAGCGGGACCGCCTACGAGCAGTACTTC